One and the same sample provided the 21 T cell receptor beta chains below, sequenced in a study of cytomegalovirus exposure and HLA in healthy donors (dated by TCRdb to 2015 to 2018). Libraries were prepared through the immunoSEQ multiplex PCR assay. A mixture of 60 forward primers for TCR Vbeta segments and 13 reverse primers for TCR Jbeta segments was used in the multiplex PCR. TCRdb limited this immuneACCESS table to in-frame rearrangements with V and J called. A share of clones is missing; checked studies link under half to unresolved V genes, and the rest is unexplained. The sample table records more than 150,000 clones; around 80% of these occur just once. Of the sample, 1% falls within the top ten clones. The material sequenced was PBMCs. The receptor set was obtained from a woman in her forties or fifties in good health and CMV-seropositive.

CDR3: CASVLSGESYEQYF. CDR3 sequence (DNA): TGTGCCAGCGTACTTTCAGGGGAATCCTACGAGCAGTACTTC. The rearrangement uses TRBV28 and TRBJ2-7; a possible D gene is TRBD1 (6 bases). CDR1 MDHEN and CDR2 SYDVKM come from the germline V gene. The CDR3 sequence is 14 residues long. Trimming left V 8 bases short and J 1 base short, with 15 bases between.

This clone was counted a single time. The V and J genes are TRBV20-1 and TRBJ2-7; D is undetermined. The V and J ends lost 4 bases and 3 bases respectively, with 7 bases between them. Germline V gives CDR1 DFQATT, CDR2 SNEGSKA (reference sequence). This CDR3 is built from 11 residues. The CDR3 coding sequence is TGCAGTGCTACGACGGGCTACGAGCAGTACTTC. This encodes CSATTGYEQYF.

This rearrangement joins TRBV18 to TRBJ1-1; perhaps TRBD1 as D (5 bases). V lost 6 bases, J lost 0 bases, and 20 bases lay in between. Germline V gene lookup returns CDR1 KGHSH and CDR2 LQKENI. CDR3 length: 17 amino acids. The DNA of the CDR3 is TGTGCCAGCTCCCTCCGGTTAGGGGAGGGCATGAACACTGAAGCTTTCTTT. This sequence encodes CASSLRLGEGMNTEAFF.

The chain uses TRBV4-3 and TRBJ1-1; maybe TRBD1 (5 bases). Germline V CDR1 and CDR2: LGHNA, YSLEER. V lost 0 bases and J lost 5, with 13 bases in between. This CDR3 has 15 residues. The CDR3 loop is CASSQELSRGTEAFF. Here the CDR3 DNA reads TGCGCCAGCAGCCAAGAGTTATCAAGGGGTACTGAAGCTTTCTTT.

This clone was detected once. The CDR3 coding sequence is TGTGCCAGCAGCTTCTACGGGACAGGGTTTTACTATGGCTACACCTTC. Translation: CASSFYGTGFYYGYTF. V and J are TRBV7-2 and TRBJ1-2, with 9 bases aligning to TRBD1. The CDR3 extends over 16 amino acids. CDR1 is SGHTA, CDR2 FQGNSA, per germline. V lost 3 bases, J lost 3 bases, and 8 bases stayed unmatched.

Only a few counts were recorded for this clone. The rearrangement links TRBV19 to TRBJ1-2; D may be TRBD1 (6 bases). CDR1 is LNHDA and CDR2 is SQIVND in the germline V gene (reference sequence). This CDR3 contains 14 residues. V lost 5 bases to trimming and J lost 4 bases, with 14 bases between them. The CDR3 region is CASSVLQGPYGYTF. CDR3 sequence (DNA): TGTGCCAGTAGTGTTTTACAGGGACCCTATGGCTACACCTTC. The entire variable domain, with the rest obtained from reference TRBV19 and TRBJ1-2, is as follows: DGGITQSPKYLFRKEGQNVTLSCEQNLNHDAMYWYRQDPGQGLRLIYYSQIVNDFQKGDIAEGYSVSREKKESFPLTVTSAQKNPTAFYLCASSVLQGPYGYTFGSGTRLTVV.

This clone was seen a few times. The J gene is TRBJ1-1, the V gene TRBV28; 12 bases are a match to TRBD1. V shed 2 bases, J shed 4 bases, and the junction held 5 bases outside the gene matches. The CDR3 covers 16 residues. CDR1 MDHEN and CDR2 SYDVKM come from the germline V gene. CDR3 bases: TGTGCCAGCAGTTTAGGGGGGACAGGGGGCATCACTGAAGCTTTCTTT. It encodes CASSLGGTGGITEAFF. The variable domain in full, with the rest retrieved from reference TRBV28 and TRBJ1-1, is DVKVTQSSRYLVKRTGEKVFLECVQDMDHENMFWYRQDPGLGLRLIYFSYDVKMKEKGDIPEGYSVSREKKERFSLILESASTNQTSMYLCASSLGGTGGITEAFFGQGTRLTVV.

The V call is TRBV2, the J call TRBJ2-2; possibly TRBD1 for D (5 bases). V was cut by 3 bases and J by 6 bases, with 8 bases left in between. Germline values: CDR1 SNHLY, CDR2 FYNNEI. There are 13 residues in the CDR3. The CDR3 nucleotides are TGTGCCAGCAGTGAGGACACGCCCGGGGAGCTGTTTTTT. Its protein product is CASSEDTPGELFF.

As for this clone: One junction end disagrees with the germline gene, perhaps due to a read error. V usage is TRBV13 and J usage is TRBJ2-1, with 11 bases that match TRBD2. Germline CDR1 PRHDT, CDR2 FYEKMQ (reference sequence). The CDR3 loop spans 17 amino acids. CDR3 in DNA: TGTGCCAGCAGTTTAGCGGGAGGGCCTGAATCCTACAATGAGCAGTTCTTC. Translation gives CASSLAGGPESYNEQFF.

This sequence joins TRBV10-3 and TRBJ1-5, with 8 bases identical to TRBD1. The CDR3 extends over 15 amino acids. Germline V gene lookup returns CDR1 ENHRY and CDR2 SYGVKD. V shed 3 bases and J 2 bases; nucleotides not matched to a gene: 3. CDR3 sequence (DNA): TGTGCCATCAGTGAAGGGGGACAGGGCAATCAGCCCCAGCATTTT. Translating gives CAISEGGQGNQPQHF.

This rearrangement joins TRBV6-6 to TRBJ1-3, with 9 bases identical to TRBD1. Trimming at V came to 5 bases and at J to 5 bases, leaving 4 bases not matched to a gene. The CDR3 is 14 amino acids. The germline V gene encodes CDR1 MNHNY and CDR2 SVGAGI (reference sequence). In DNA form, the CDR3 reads TGTGCCAGCAGTCGGGACAGGGAACGAAACACCATATATTTT. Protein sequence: CASSRDRERNTIYF.

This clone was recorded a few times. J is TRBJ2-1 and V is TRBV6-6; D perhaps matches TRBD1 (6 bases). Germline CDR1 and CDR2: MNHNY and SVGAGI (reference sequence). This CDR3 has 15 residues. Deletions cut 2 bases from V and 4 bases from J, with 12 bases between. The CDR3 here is CASSYVLQGYNEQFF. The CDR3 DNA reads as TGTGCCAGCAGTTACGTTTTACAGGGTTACAATGAGCAGTTCTTC.

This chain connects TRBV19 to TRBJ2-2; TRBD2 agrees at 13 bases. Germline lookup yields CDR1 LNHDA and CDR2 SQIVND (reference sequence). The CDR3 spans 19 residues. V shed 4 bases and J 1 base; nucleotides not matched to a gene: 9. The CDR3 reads CASSTGLAGKLLNTGELFF. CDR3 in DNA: TGTGCCAGTAGTACGGGACTAGCGGGAAAGTTGTTGAACACCGGGGAGCTGTTTTTT.

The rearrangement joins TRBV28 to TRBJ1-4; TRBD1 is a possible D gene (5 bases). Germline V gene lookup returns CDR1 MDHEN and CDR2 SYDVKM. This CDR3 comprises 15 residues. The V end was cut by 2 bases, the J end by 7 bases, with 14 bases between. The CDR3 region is CASSLAGSGGEKLFF. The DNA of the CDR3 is TGTGCCAGCAGTTTAGCAGGGTCCGGGGGTGAAAAACTGTTTTTT.

The CDR3 here is CASSLPRAGQGPHEQYF. The CDR3 DNA sequence: TGTGCCAGCAGCCTCCCCAGGGCGGGACAGGGCCCCCACGAGCAGTACTTC. V and J are TRBV28 and TRBJ2-7; 9 bases are a match to TRBD1. The CDR3 has 17 amino acids. Germline V CDR1 and CDR2: MDHEN, SYDVKM. Germline trimming cut 6 bases from V and 5 bases from J; bases unmatched to any gene: 17.

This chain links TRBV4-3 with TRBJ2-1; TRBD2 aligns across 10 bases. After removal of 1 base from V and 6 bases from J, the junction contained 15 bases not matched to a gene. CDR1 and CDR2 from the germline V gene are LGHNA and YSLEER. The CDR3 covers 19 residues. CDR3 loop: CASSQGGVGLLAGINEQFF. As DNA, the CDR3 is TGCGCCAGCAGCCAAGGAGGGGTTGGGCTACTAGCGGGGATCAATGAGCAGTTCTTC.

The CDR3 reads CASSGRTSTDTQYF. The CDR3 DNA reads as TGTGCCAGTAGTGGACGGACTAGCACAGATACGCAGTATTTT. This chain links TRBV19 with TRBJ2-3, with a weak D call TRBD2 (5 bases). CDR1 and CDR2 (germline): LNHDA, SQIVND (reference sequence). The CDR3 is 14 residues long. V gave up 5 bases and J gave up 0 bases, with 9 bases separating them.

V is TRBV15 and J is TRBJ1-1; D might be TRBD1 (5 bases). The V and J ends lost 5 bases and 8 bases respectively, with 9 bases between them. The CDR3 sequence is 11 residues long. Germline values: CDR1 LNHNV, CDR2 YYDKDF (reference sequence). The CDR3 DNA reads TGTGCCACCAGCCCCCGGACAGAAGCTTTCTTT. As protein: CATSPRTEAFF.

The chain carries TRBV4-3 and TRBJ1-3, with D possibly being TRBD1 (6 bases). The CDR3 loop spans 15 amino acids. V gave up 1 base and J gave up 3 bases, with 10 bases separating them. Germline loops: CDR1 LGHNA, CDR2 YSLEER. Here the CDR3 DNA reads TGCGCCAGCAGCCAAGTCTACAGGGATGGAAACACCATATATTTT. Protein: CASSQVYRDGNTIYF.

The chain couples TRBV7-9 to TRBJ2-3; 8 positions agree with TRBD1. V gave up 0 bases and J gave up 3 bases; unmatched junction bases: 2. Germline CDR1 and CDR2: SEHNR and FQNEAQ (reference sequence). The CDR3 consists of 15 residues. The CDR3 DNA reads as TGTGCCAGCAGCTTAGCGGGGACAGGTACAGATACGCAGTATTTT. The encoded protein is CASSLAGTGTDTQYF.

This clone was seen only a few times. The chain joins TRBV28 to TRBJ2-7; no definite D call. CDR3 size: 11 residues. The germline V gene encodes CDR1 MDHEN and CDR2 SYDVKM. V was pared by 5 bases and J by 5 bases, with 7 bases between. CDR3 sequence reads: CASSPYNEQYF. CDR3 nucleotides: TGTGCCAGCAGTCCCTATAACGAGCAGTACTTC.